Below are 18 T cell receptor beta chains sequenced from a single sample in a study of blood T cell repertoires in COVID-19. Produced via immunoSEQ multiplex PCR; TCRdb's table is partial and in-frame only. This sample has about 73,000 clones, with around 81% found just once. Source material: peripheral blood. The receptor source for this set is a woman in her 70s with acute or convalescent COVID-19.

The chain joins TRBV5-1 to TRBJ1-1, with D hard to call. Germline V gives CDR1 SGHRS, CDR2 YFSETQ. With 0 bases removed from V and 0 bases from J, the gap between germline ends came to 24 bases. The length of the CDR3 is 20 residues. The CDR3 sequence is CASSLDPWQTPIEVNTEAFF. CDR3 in DNA: TGCGCCAGCAGCTTGGACCCCTGGCAAACCCCCATAGAGGTGAACACTGAAGCTTTCTTT.

The chain joins TRBV4-1 to TRBJ2-7, with D possibly matching TRBD1 (6 bases). Trimming shortened V by 4 bases and J by 6 bases, and 22 bases separated the two germline ends. This CDR3 is built from 16 residues. The V gene's germline CDR1 is MGHRA and CDR2 YSYEKL. For the CDR3, the DNA is TGCGCCAGCAGCCTAAACCACGGACAGACTCCTCTCGAGCAGTACTTC. It specifies CASSLNHGQTPLEQYF.

V is TRBV30 and J is TRBJ1-6; 7 nucleotides line up with TRBD1. The CDR3 spans 15 residues. V was clipped by 3 bases and J by 5 bases; unmatched bases: 7. Germline CDR1 reads GTSNPN; CDR2 reads SVGIG (reference sequence). CDR3 sequence reads: CAWRTGQTNNSPLHF. CDR3 nucleotides: TGTGCCTGGAGGACGGGACAGACCAATAATTCACCCCTCCACTTT.

The genes are TRBV11-2 and TRBJ1-5; D not resolved. The CDR3 has 14 amino acids. Trimming took off 3 bases at V and 2 bases at J, with 8 bases between the two ends. Germline CDR1 is SGHAT and CDR2 is FQNNGV. As DNA, the CDR3 is TGTGCCAGCAGCTTTGGTCAGGGCAATCAGCCCCAGCATTTT. This encodes CASSFGQGNQPQHF.

The CDR3 nucleotides are TGCGCCAGCAGCCTCCGACAGGGGGCGCATGAAGCTTTCTTT. Protein sequence: CASSLRQGAHEAFF. The rearrangement links TRBV4-1 to TRBJ1-1; 10 bases are shared with TRBD1. The CDR3 contains 14 residues. Germline assignment: CDR1 MGHRA and CDR2 YSYEKL. V trimming: 4 bases; J trimming: 7 bases; junction bases outside the gene matches: 6.

This clone has more than one count but fewer than ten. The chain is built from TRBV28 and TRBJ2-3, with 9 bases that match TRBD1. In germline, CDR1 is MDHEN, CDR2 SYDVKM. This CDR3 has 16 residues. The trim removed 5 bases at V and 7 bases at J, leaving 13 bases unmatched. In DNA form, the CDR3 reads TGTGCCAGCAGTCCGACACAGGGGGCACGTGGAAATACGCAGTATTTT. Translating it yields CASSPTQGARGNTQYF.

The rearrangement links TRBV25-1 to TRBJ2-7; D is undetermined. CDR1 is MGHDK and CDR2 is SYGVNS in the germline V gene. The CDR3 is 12 amino acids. V dropped 7 bases and J dropped 1 base, with 8 bases sitting between them. Here the CDR3 reads CASKRESYEQYF. CDR3 bases: TGTGCCAGCAAACGAGAATCCTACGAGCAGTACTTC.

This clone came up a few times. The chain uses TRBV7-9 and TRBJ2-1; 8 bases align to TRBD1. Trimming took 5 bases from V and 2 from J; bases not matched to a gene: 5. Germline CDR1 and CDR2: SEHNR and FQNEAQ (reference sequence). There are 15 residues in the CDR3. This chain's CDR3 is CASSNQGAAYNEQFF. DNA for the CDR3: TGTGCCAGCAGCAACCAGGGGGCGGCCTACAATGAGCAGTTCTTC.

The CDR3 coding sequence is TGTGCCAGCAGTTCCCCCGGTGGGGGACAGGGGGAGACCCAGTACTTC. Amino acid sequence: CASSSPGGGQGETQYF. The rearrangement joins TRBV27 to TRBJ2-5; 10 bases line up with TRBD1. Trimming removed 4 bases from V and 5 bases from J; junction bases left unmatched: 10. The germline CDR1 and CDR2 sequences are MNHEY and SMNVEV (reference sequence). The CDR3 consists of 16 residues.

This chain connects TRBV7-9 to TRBJ1-2; D not certain. The V end lost 3 bases, the J end lost 3 bases, and 8 bases lay between the germline ends. This CDR3 spans 13 amino acids. Germline assignment: CDR1 SEHNR and CDR2 FQNEAQ (reference sequence). CDR3: CASSFREDYGYTF. The CDR3 DNA follows: TGTGCCAGCAGCTTTCGGGAAGACTATGGCTACACCTTC.

The chain couples TRBV27 to TRBJ1-6; a weak D match, TRBD1 (5 bases). Germline CDR1 and CDR2: MNHEY and SMNVEV (reference sequence). V lost 1 base and J 10 bases, leaving 14 bases between the germline ends. The CDR3 loop spans 15 amino acids. CDR3 region: CASSLLEGVRSPLHF. The CDR3 DNA is TGTGCCAGCAGTTTATTGGAAGGGGTCCGGTCACCCCTCCACTTT.

This chain connects TRBV5-6 to TRBJ1-2, with D uncertain. Germline-derived CDR1 and CDR2 are SGHDT and YYEEEE. V was pared by 0 bases and J by 0 bases, with 21 bases between. There are 19 residues in the CDR3. CDR3 sequence (DNA): TGTGCCAGCAGCTTGGCTGAGAATTTAGTCTTTTTAGCTAACTATGGCTACACCTTC. It codes for CASSLAENLVFLANYGYTF.

V and J are TRBV29-1 and TRBJ2-1, with 7 positions matching TRBD2. The germline gives CDR1 SQVTM, CDR2 ANQGSEA. The length of the CDR3 is 10 residues. V shed 8 bases and J 7 bases; nucleotides not matched to a gene: 2. The CDR3 region is CSCGSNEQFF. The CDR3 nucleotides read TGCAGCTGCGGGAGTAATGAGCAGTTCTTC.

The chain carries TRBV15 and TRBJ1-5; D is possibly TRBD1 (5 bases). This CDR3 comprises 17 residues. V lost 0 bases and J lost 5, with 17 bases in between. Germline lookup yields CDR1 LNHNV and CDR2 YYDKDF (reference sequence). CDR3 amino acids: CATSRDREALGDQPQHF. CDR3 bases: TGTGCCACCAGCAGAGATAGGGAGGCCTTGGGGGATCAGCCCCAGCATTTT.

The DNA for the CDR3 is TGTGCCAGCAGATTCCTGACCGGGACTAGCGCCACAGATACGCAGTATTTT. Encoded protein: CASRFLTGTSATDTQYF. The chain employs TRBV27 and TRBJ2-3; 10 nucleotides match TRBD2. Germline CDR1 and CDR2: MNHEY and SMNVEV (reference sequence). J lost 2 bases, V lost 6 bases, and 11 bases had no gene match. CDR3 length equals 17 residues.

This chain connects TRBV27 to TRBJ2-1, with D possibly TRBD1 on 5 matching bases. Per germline, CDR1 MNHEY and CDR2 SMNVEV (reference sequence). The CDR3 totals 15 residues. V was trimmed by 4 bases and J by 7 bases, leaving 17 bases between them. The CDR3, as DNA: TGTGCCAGCAGTTCAGGGCTGGAAGGGATTAATGAGCAGTTCTTC. Protein sequence: CASSSGLEGINEQFF.

This chain connects TRBV28 to TRBJ2-1; maybe TRBD2 (6 bases). Germline CDR1 is MDHEN and CDR2 is SYDVKM. There are 15 residues in the CDR3. V dropped 6 bases and J dropped 2 bases, with 14 bases sitting between them. CDR3 sequence reads: CASSNRDLTYNEQFF. CDR3 in DNA: TGTGCCAGCAGCAACCGGGACTTGACCTACAATGAGCAGTTCTTC.

This chain joins TRBV18 and TRBJ2-5; a weak D match, TRBD1 (5 bases). Germline CDR1 and CDR2: KGHSH and LQKENI. With 3 bases removed from V and 1 base from J, the gap between germline ends came to 12 bases. CDR3 length: 15 residues. DNA for the CDR3: TGTGCCAGCTCACCCCAAACAGGTGCCCAAGAGACCCAGTACTTC. Its protein product is CASSPQTGAQETQYF.